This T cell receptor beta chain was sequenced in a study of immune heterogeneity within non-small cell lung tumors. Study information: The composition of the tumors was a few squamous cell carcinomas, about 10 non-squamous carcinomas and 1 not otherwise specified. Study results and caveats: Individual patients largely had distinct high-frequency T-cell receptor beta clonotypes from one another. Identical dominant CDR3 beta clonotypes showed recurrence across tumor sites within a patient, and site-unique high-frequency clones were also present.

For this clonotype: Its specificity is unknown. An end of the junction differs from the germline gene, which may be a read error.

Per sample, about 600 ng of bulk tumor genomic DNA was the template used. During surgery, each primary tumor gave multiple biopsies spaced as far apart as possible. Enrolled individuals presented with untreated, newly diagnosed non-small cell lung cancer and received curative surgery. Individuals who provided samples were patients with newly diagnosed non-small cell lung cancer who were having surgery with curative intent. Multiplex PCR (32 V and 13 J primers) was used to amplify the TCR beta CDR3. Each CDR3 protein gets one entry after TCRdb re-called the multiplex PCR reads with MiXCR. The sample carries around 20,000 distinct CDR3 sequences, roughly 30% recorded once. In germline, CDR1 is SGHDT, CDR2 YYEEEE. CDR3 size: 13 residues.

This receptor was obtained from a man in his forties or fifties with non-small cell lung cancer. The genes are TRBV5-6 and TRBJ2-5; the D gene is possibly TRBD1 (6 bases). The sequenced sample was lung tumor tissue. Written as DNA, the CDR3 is TGTGCCAGCGGATTGGGCAGGGGAGAGACCCGGTACTTC. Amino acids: CASGLGRGETRYF.